This T cell receptor (beta chain) is drawn from a study of shared clonotypes between healthy human individuals. Study-wide findings and caveats: Naive CD4 clonotypes overlapped across a handful of donors at roughly 5.1%.

Germline CDR1 MDHEN, CDR2 SYDVKM. The V and J ends lost 6 bases and 1 base respectively, with 10 bases between them. This CDR3 comprises 14 residues. Recent acute infections and vaccinations were absent in the healthy HIV-negative adult donors. Everyone who donated was a Caucasian adult who lived in Nashville, Tennessee. Clones were read by immunoSEQ multiplex PCR, and TCRdb kept only the in-frame ones, dropping some. The sample shows about 1.5 million clones, under 99% of them seen only once. Points on this clone: Its antigen is not known.

The material sequenced was naive CD4+ T cells sorted from blood. The sample's subset: CD45RA+ positively selected. The sequence was obtained from a man aged 30-40 years in good health. The rearrangement links TRBV28 to TRBJ1-5; D remains ambiguous. The CDR3 loop is CASRPGISNQPQHF. The CDR3 DNA is TGTGCCAGCAGACCGGGCATCAGCAATCAGCCCCAGCATTTT. Based on the CDR3 plus reference TRBV28 and TRBJ1-5, the full variable domain is DVKVTQSSRYLVKRTGEKVFLECVQDMDHENMFWYRQDPGLGLRLIYFSYDVKMKEKGDIPEGYSVSREKKERFSLILESASTNQTSMYLCASRPGISNQPQHFGDGTRLSIL.